This TCR beta chain was sequenced in a study of T cells in Graves' hyperthyroidism and ophthalmopathy. Amplified TCR beta CDR3 regions came from RNA transcripts. With the HTBI primer set, the TCR CDR3 went through a first round of RT-PCR. TCRdb re-called the multiplex PCR reads through MiXCR, storing one row per CDR3 protein. The table shows around 300,000 distinct CDR3 sequences, with roughly an eighth occurring only once. With V trimmed by 11 bases and J by 6 bases, 12 bases remained unmatched. CDR1 SNHLY and CDR2 FYNNEI come from the germline V gene. The CDR3 runs 13 residues. This clonotype was observed a few times. A much larger clone lies one base from this, so it may be a read error.

The sequenced material came from blood. The chain couples TRBV2 to TRBJ1-2; 7 positions match TRBD1. This clonotype was sampled from a woman between 40 and 55 years old with Graves' hyperthyroidism. CDR3 sequence (DNA): TGTGCCGGCGGCCCGACAGGGAAAGATGGCTACACCTTC. Its translation is CAGGPTGKDGYTF.